A single sample is the source of the 17 T cell receptor beta chains below, sequenced in a study of shared clonotypes between healthy human individuals. Sequencing was performed with immunoSEQ multiplex PCR; in TCRdb, only in-frame clones are kept and a portion is missing. The sample consists of approximately 640,000 clones, around 72% of them appearing once. Sequenced: memory CD4+ T cells sorted from blood. Documented subset: CD45RA-negative fraction. Receptor source: a woman younger than 45 in good health.

CDR3 residues: CASSADRHDNEQFF. CDR3 sequence (DNA): TGTGCCAGCAGTGCCGACAGGCATGACAATGAGCAGTTCTTC. The J gene is TRBJ2-1, the V gene TRBV25-1; the D gene is possibly TRBD1 (6 bases). From germline, CDR1 is MGHDK and CDR2 SYGVNS. The CDR3 extends over 14 amino acids. Trimming stripped 4 bases from V and 5 bases from J, with 12 bases between.

About this clone itself: Distinct nucleotide sequences in the sample also encode this CDR3. The genes are TRBV29-1 and TRBJ2-5, with D possibly matching TRBD1 (6 bases). CDR3 length: 12 amino acids. Germline CDR1 reads SQVTM; CDR2 reads ANQGSEA. The V end lost 7 bases, the J end lost 5 bases, and 14 bases lay between the germline ends. The CDR3 is CSARGGPETQYF. As DNA, the CDR3 is TGCAGCGCCAGGGGCGGGCCCGAGACCCAGTACTTC.

The CDR3 nucleotides are TGCGCCAGCAGCCAAGTGCGGGGGCAGCCCCAGCATTTT. Protein product: CASSQVRGQPQHF. The chain joins TRBV4-1 to TRBJ1-5; TRBD1 might be the D (5 bases). Germline values: CDR1 MGHRA, CDR2 YSYEKL. The CDR3 is 13 residues long. Trimming cost V 1 base and J 7 bases, with 8 bases left between them.

The chain uses TRBV2 and TRBJ2-2; the D is unclear. Germline loops: CDR1 SNHLY, CDR2 FYNNEI. V was cut by 4 bases and J by 3 bases, with 6 bases left in between. This CDR3 comprises 13 residues. The CDR3 reads CASSVWDTGELFF. In DNA, the CDR3 is TGTGCCAGCAGTGTATGGGACACCGGGGAGCTGTTTTTT.

This chain uses TRBV25-1 with TRBJ2-3; TRBD2 matches at 7 bases. V shed 5 bases, J shed 1 base, and the junction held 3 bases outside the gene matches. The CDR3 is 14 amino acids. Germline lookup yields CDR1 MGHDK and CDR2 SYGVNS. The CDR3 sequence is CASSRAGGTDTQYF. CDR3 bases: TGTGCCAGCAGTAGGGCGGGAGGCACAGATACGCAGTATTTT.

The chain uses TRBV4-1 and TRBJ2-7, with D maybe TRBD1 (5 bases). Germline V gene lookup returns CDR1 MGHRA and CDR2 YSYEKL. V lost 1 base and J lost 3, with 10 bases in between. This CDR3 spans 14 amino acids. This chain's CDR3 is CASSQGGRVYEQYF. In DNA form, the CDR3 reads TGCGCCAGCAGCCAAGGCGGCAGGGTCTACGAGCAGTACTTC.

The chain couples TRBV11-2 to TRBJ2-1; D may be TRBD1 or TRBD2 (5 bases each). Germline lookup yields CDR1 SGHAT and CDR2 FQNNGV. V was clipped by 5 bases and J by 8 bases, with 19 bases between them. This CDR3 is built from 15 residues. CDR3 protein: CASSQGTVVLDEQFF. The CDR3 DNA reads TGTGCCAGCAGCCAAGGGACGGTGGTTTTAGATGAGCAGTTCTTC.

CDR3 sequence reads: CASSRTGTSGRAAYEQYF. CDR3 coding DNA: TGTGCCAGCAGTCGAACCGGGACTAGCGGGAGGGCCGCCTACGAGCAGTACTTC. The chain combines TRBV28 with TRBJ2-7; 16 nucleotides agree with TRBD2. Germline V CDR1 and CDR2: MDHEN, SYDVKM. J was trimmed by 2 bases and V by 5 bases; bases with no gene match: 9. This CDR3 is 18 amino acids long.

The V gene is TRBV10-3, the J gene TRBJ1-2; no reliable D call. The CDR3 consists of 15 residues. CDR1 ENHRY and CDR2 SYGVKD come from the germline V gene. V gave up 7 bases and J gave up 8 bases, with 23 bases separating them. CDR3 protein: CAITGGPQAFRGYTF. CDR3 coding DNA: TGTGCCATCACCGGTGGGCCCCAGGCGTTCAGGGGCTACACCTTC.

This clone appeared once. This chain connects TRBV5-6 to TRBJ1-3; D unclear. The germline gives CDR1 SGHDT, CDR2 YYEEEE. This CDR3 spans 15 amino acids. V was pared by 1 base and J by 2 bases, with 10 bases between. CDR3 region: CASSLFQHTGNTIYF. The CDR3 region has the DNA TGTGCCAGCAGCTTGTTCCAGCATACTGGAAACACCATATATTTT.

This chain joins TRBV7-3 and TRBJ1-1; D remains unclear. The length of the CDR3 is 15 residues. Trimming removed 2 bases at V and 1 base at J, with 11 bases between. Germline CDR1 is SGHTA and CDR2 is FQGTGA. The CDR3 spells CASSLDGKGNTEAFF. In nucleotides, the CDR3 is TGTGCCAGCAGCTTAGATGGTAAGGGGAACACTGAAGCTTTCTTT.

Note on this clone: Other DNA sequences in the sample encode the same CDR3. The CDR3 loop reads CASSLKGDQPQHF. As DNA, the CDR3 is TGTGCCAGCAGCTTAAAGGGGGACCAGCCCCAGCATTTT. V is TRBV11-2 and J is TRBJ1-5; D perhaps matches TRBD1 (6 bases). Trimming removed 2 bases at V and 7 bases at J, with 9 bases between. CDR1 and CDR2 (germline): SGHAT, FQNNGV. This CDR3 has 13 amino acids.

CDR3 sequence reads: CASSPRGSGDGYTF. The CDR3 region has the DNA TGTGCCAGCAGTCCTCGTGGGTCAGGGGATGGCTACACCTTC. The chain is built from TRBV28 and TRBJ1-2; D may be TRBD1 (6 bases). The CDR3 is 14 amino acids. The germline CDR1 and CDR2 sequences are MDHEN and SYDVKM. Trimming took off 5 bases at V and 6 bases at J, with 16 bases between the two ends.

This clone appeared a few times. The chain uses TRBV10-1 and TRBJ2-2; D remains unclear. Germline CDR1 and CDR2: WNHNN and SYGVQD (reference sequence). With 5 bases removed from V and 5 bases from J, the gap between germline ends came to 6 bases. The CDR3 length is 12 residues. The CDR3 nucleotides are TGCGCCAGCAGTTTTGAGACCGGGGAGCTGTTTTTT. This encodes CASSFETGELFF.

The chain employs TRBV10-2 and TRBJ1-4; 9 bases fit TRBD1. V shed 6 bases and J 0 bases; nucleotides not matched to a gene: 11. Germline V gene data show CDR1 as WSHSY and CDR2 as SAAADI. This CDR3 has 18 amino acids. CDR3 protein: CASRPGTGSGATNEKLFF. The CDR3, as DNA: TGCGCCAGCAGGCCCGGGACAGGGAGCGGGGCAACTAATGAAAAACTGTTTTTT.

In its sample, this clone was seen a few times. CDR3 nucleotides: TGTGCCAGTAGTATGGATGGAGGTAAACTGTTTTTT. Translated: CASSMDGGKLFF. This chain uses TRBV19 with TRBJ1-4; no firm D call. V was shortened by 3 bases and J by 11 bases, with 10 bases between the two germline ends. Germline assignment: CDR1 LNHDA and CDR2 SQIVND (reference sequence). CDR3 size: 12 residues.

In this sample, this clone turned up once. V gene TRBV5-4 combines with J gene TRBJ2-5, with 7 bases aligning to TRBD2. This CDR3 comprises 15 residues. J lost 5 bases, V lost 0 bases, and 7 bases had no gene match. CDR1 and CDR2 (germline): SGHNT, YYREEE (reference sequence). CDR3 nucleotide sequence: TGTGCCAGCAGCTTGGTTAGGGAGGGCCGCGAGACCCAGTACTTC. Protein: CASSLVREGRETQYF.